In its sample, the clone carrying this T cell receptor beta chain was seen a few times. At one end the junction does not follow the germline gene, possibly because of a read error. The source of the sample is a study of Graves' ophthalmopathy and Graves' hyperthyroidism. The authors amplified TCR beta CDR3 regions, and they did so from RNA transcripts for repertoire sequencing. Second-round multiplex PCR followed a first-round RT-PCR using HTBI primers. TCRdb passed the multiplex PCR reads through MiXCR, listing each CDR3 protein once. The sample yields over a million distinct CDR3 sequences, roughly 35% seen once. The CDR3 has 10 residues. Germline CDR1 and CDR2: GTSNPN and SVGIG (reference sequence).

Sequences were obtained from peripheral blood or thyroid tissue (not recorded which). The gene calls are TRBV30 and TRBJ1-2; D remains unclear. This sequence originates from an adult man with Graves' hyperthyroidism. As DNA, the CDR3 is TGTGCCTGGGGCCATTATGTCTACACCTTC. It specifies CAWGHYVYTF.